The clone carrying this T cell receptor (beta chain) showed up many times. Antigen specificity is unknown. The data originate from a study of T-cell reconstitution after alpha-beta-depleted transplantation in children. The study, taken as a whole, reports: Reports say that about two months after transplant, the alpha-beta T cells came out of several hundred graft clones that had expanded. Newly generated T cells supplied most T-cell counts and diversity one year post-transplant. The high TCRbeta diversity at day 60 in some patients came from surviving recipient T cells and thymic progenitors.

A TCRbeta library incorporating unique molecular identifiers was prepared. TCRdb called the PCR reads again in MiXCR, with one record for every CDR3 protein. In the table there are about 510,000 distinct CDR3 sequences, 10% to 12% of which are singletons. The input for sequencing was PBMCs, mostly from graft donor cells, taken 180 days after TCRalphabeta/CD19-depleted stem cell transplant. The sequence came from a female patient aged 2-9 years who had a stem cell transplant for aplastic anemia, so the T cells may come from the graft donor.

The CDR3 reads CSASGDRGYNEQFF. The CDR3 region has the DNA TGCAGTGCTAGCGGCGATAGAGGGTACAATGAGCAGTTCTTC. The genes are TRBV20-1 and TRBJ2-1; tentative D call: TRBD2 (5 bases). The CDR3 consists of 14 residues. Per germline, CDR1 DFQATT and CDR2 SNEGSKA (reference sequence). Trimming removed 3 bases at V and 4 bases at J, with 13 bases between.